What follows describes a single TCR beta chain. Its antigen is currently unknown. The CDR3 contains 15 residues. Per the germline V gene, CDR1 is SGHDN and CDR2 is FVKESK. With 2 bases removed from V and 15 bases from J, the gap between germline ends came to 23 bases. PCR primers comprised 60 Vbeta and 13 Jbeta primers. Generated by immunoSEQ multiplex PCR, the TCRdb table keeps only in-frame clones and is missing some. The sample holds 130,000 or so clones; around 77% are singletons and the top ten take 0.8% to 0.95%. Each donor's status was that of a healthy bone marrow donor. The data originate from a study of cytomegalovirus exposure and HLA in healthy donors. General study points: Fewer N-insertions than the roughly 630-donor mean were reportedly shown by an Asian-associated ancestry cluster in a later analysis. An observed cluster of highly shared sequence variants was recorded as a likely sequencing artifact. Later analysis suggested most CMV-associated TCR beta chains were HLA-restricted.

The sample taken for sequencing was PBMCs. V usage is TRBV14 and J usage is TRBJ2-1; a weak D match, TRBD1 (7 bases). This TCR came from an older woman in good health and CMV-seronegative. Here the CDR3 reads CASSQYVQGPGGPFF. The CDR3 DNA reads TGTGCCAGCAGCCAATATGTACAGGGGCCCGGAGGGCCGTTCTTC.